A single sample is the source of the 20 T cell receptor beta chains below, sequenced in a study of OX40 agonist ivuxolimab in advanced cancers. Sequencing was performed with immunoSEQ multiplex PCR; in TCRdb, only in-frame clones are kept and a portion is missing. Here the sample spans around 59,000 clones, 80% to 90% being singletons. The sample was CD4+ or CD8+ T cells sorted from blood, taken in a trial of the OX40 agonist ivuxolimab. These receptors were obtained from an adult with an advanced solid tumor such as melanoma, head and neck, liver or kidney cancer.

The V and J genes are TRBV9 and TRBJ2-3; maybe TRBD2 (6 bases). From germline, CDR1 is SGDLS and CDR2 YYNGEE. Trimming cost V 4 bases and J 0 bases, with 15 bases left between them. CDR3 size: 16 residues. CDR3 sequence (DNA): TGTGCCAGCAGCCCCGGGACTCAAACTAGCACAGATACGCAGTATTTT. This translates into CASSPGTQTSTDTQYF.

This chain joins TRBV19 and TRBJ2-2; possible D gene TRBD1, 6 bases. CDR1 is LNHDA, CDR2 SQIVND, per germline (reference sequence). The V end lost 1 base, the J end lost 7 bases, and 10 bases lay between the germline ends. The CDR3 is 14 residues long. This CDR3 is CASSIGTAIGELFF. The CDR3 DNA reads TGTGCCAGTAGTATAGGGACAGCGATCGGGGAGCTGTTTTTT.

This clone turned up a few times. The chain couples TRBV4-3 to TRBJ2-2; 9 positions match TRBD1. Per germline, CDR1 LGHNA and CDR2 YSLEER. With V trimmed by 4 bases and J by 5 bases, 8 bases remained unmatched. The CDR3 consists of 16 residues. The chain's CDR3 is CASSPAGTGKTGELFF. The CDR3 bases are TGCGCCAGCAGCCCGGCCGGGACAGGGAAAACCGGGGAGCTGTTTTTT.

The rearrangement joins TRBV14 to TRBJ2-2, with 9 bases aligning to TRBD2. CDR1 and CDR2 (germline): SGHDN, FVKESK. This CDR3 is built from 15 residues. The V gene end was trimmed by 4 bases and the J gene end by 6 bases; junction bases not matched to a gene: 6. The CDR3 region has the DNA TGTGCCAGCAGCCGACTAGCGGAGGTGGCCGGGGAGCTGTTTTTT. This translates into CASSRLAEVAGELFF. The whole variable domain, remainder taken from reference TRBV14 and TRBJ2-2, is EAGVTQFPSHSVIEKGQTVTLRCDPISGHDNLYWYRRVMGKEIKFLLHFVKESKQDESGMPNNRFLAERTGGTYSTLKVQPAELEDSGVYFCASSRLAEVAGELFFGEGSRLTVL.

The V gene is TRBV29-1, the J gene TRBJ2-2; TRBD1 is a possible D gene (5 bases). With 4 bases removed from V and 2 bases from J, the gap between germline ends came to 8 bases. This CDR3 contains 13 residues. Germline CDR1 and CDR2: SQVTM and ANQGSEA. In nucleotides, the CDR3 is TGCAGCGTTGGGGGCGGAAACACCGGGGAGCTGTTTTTT. It is translated as CSVGGGNTGELFF.

CDR3 region: CASRNGLGNTEAFF. As DNA, the CDR3 is TGTGCCAGCAGGAATGGGTTGGGGAACACTGAAGCTTTCTTT. The rearrangement links TRBV27 to TRBJ1-1; D ambiguous. The germline V and J ends were trimmed by 6 bases and 1 base, with 12 bases remaining between them. In germline, CDR1 is MNHEY, CDR2 SMNVEV (reference sequence). CDR3 length: 14 amino acids.

The chain carries TRBV4-1 and TRBJ2-1; D is possibly TRBD1 (5 bases). CDR1 and CDR2 (germline): MGHRA, YSYEKL. Trimming took 1 base from V and 10 from J, leaving 11 bases between them. The CDR3 has 13 residues. CDR3 sequence (DNA): TGCGCCAGCAGCCAAGGAGCAGGGCGGGAGCAGTTCTTC. Translation gives CASSQGAGREQFF.

The V and J genes are TRBV9 and TRBJ2-6; D possibly corresponds to TRBD2 (5 bases). The V end was cut by 1 base, the J end by 0 bases, with 11 bases between. The V gene's germline CDR1 is SGDLS and CDR2 YYNGEE. The CDR3 is 17 residues long. The CDR3 is CASSVRPGLSGANVLTF. The CDR3, as DNA: TGTGCCAGCAGCGTAAGGCCAGGACTCTCTGGGGCCAACGTCCTGACTTTC.

The chain combines TRBV19 with TRBJ1-2; D perhaps matches TRBD1 (5 bases). The V and J ends lost 5 bases and 2 bases respectively, with 18 bases between them. The CDR3 is 16 amino acids. Germline V gene sequence: CDR1 LNHDA, CDR2 SQIVND (reference sequence). The CDR3 region has the DNA TGTGCCAGTAGTCTTCGGACGGAAAAGGGGAACTATGGCTACACCTTC. Its protein is CASSLRTEKGNYGYTF.

The genes are TRBV28 and TRBJ2-7; 11 positions agree with TRBD1. The CDR3 totals 14 residues. Germline V gene sequence: CDR1 MDHEN, CDR2 SYDVKM. V lost 6 bases to trimming and J lost 6 bases; unmatched junction nucleotides: 7. The CDR3: CASSTGTGGLEQYF. The CDR3 region has the DNA TGTGCCAGCAGCACCGGGACAGGGGGGCTCGAGCAGTACTTC.

V gene TRBV2 combines with J gene TRBJ1-1; 8 bases are a match to TRBD1. Germline V gives CDR1 SNHLY, CDR2 FYNNEI. This CDR3 has 17 residues. Trimming at V came to 6 bases and at J to 3 bases, leaving 15 bases not matched to a gene. CDR3: CASSPSKGQGADTEAFF. CDR3 coding DNA: TGTGCCAGCAGCCCATCGAAGGGGCAGGGGGCCGACACTGAAGCTTTCTTT.

J is TRBJ2-4 and V is TRBV2, with 8 positions matching TRBD2. The CDR3 sequence is 17 residues long. V shed 6 bases and J 3 bases; nucleotides not matched to a gene: 13. CDR1 is SNHLY, CDR2 FYNNEI, per germline. The CDR3 sequence is CASSAKRLAKGKNIQYF. The CDR3 DNA is TGTGCCAGCAGCGCGAAGCGACTAGCGAAGGGCAAAAACATTCAGTACTTC.

The V gene is TRBV5-6, the J gene TRBJ2-7; 11 positions match TRBD2. J gave up 3 bases and V 5 bases, and 7 bases lay outside the gene matches. Germline V gene data show CDR1 as SGHDT and CDR2 as YYEEEE. The CDR3 runs to 15 residues. Here the CDR3 reads CASSLGTSGRYEQYF. The CDR3 DNA follows: TGTGCCAGCAGTTTAGGGACTAGCGGCCGCTACGAGCAGTACTTC.

The chain combines TRBV19 with TRBJ1-5; D may be TRBD1 (6 bases). CDR3 length equals 14 residues. Deletions cut 6 bases from V and 9 bases from J, with 18 bases between. Germline V gives CDR1 LNHDA, CDR2 SQIVND (reference sequence). As DNA, the CDR3 is TGTGCCAGTAGCTCCTTCGGGGGGCAGGGGCCCCAGCATTTT. It encodes CASSSFGGQGPQHF.

This sequence joins TRBV10-1 and TRBJ2-5; D is ambiguous. Germline CDR1 reads WNHNN; CDR2 reads SYGVQD (reference sequence). The CDR3 sequence is 13 residues long. Trimming removed 8 bases from V and 0 bases from J, with 10 bases in between. The DNA of the CDR3 is TGCGCCAGCGTTCTACGGTACCAAGAGACCCAGTACTTC. Translation gives CASVLRYQETQYF.

The J gene is TRBJ1-1, the V gene TRBV5-6; D is undetermined. CDR1 is SGHDT and CDR2 is YYEEEE in the germline V gene. The germline V and J ends were trimmed by 2 bases and 0 bases, with 11 bases remaining between them. The CDR3 runs 15 residues. This chain's CDR3 is CASSFEVTLNTEAFF. CDR3 DNA sequence: TGTGCCAGCAGCTTCGAGGTTACGTTGAACACTGAAGCTTTCTTT.

The J gene is TRBJ2-3, the V gene TRBV5-6; 7 bases are a match to TRBD2. Losses at the gene ends were 2 bases for V and 0 bases for J; bases not matched to a gene: 3. The CDR3 loop spans 15 amino acids. Germline V gene lookup returns CDR1 SGHDT and CDR2 YYEEEE. The CDR3 reads CASSLSGISTDTQYF. CDR3 in DNA: TGTGCCAGCAGCTTAAGCGGGATTAGCACAGATACGCAGTATTTT. The full variable domain, with the rest looked up from reference TRBV5-6 and TRBJ2-3, is DAGVTQSPTHLIKTRGQQVTLRCSPKSGHDTVSWYQQALGQGPQFIFQYYEEEERQRGNFPDRFSGHQFPNYSSELNVNALLLGDSALYLCASSLSGISTDTQYFGPGTRLTVL.

This sequence joins TRBV28 and TRBJ2-7; no firm D call. The CDR3 loop spans 13 amino acids. CDR1 is MDHEN, CDR2 SYDVKM, per germline. V was clipped by 5 bases and J by 1 base, with 9 bases between them. CDR3 loop: CASSPGASYEQYF. CDR3 nucleotides: TGTGCCAGCAGTCCAGGAGCATCCTACGAGCAGTACTTC.

The chain links TRBV27 to TRBJ1-1; 7 bases agree with TRBD1. CDR3 length equals 16 residues. With V trimmed by 4 bases and J by 0 bases, 8 bases remained unmatched. Germline values: CDR1 MNHEY, CDR2 SMNVEV (reference sequence). The CDR3 sequence is CASSSDRTGVNTEAFF. As DNA, the CDR3 is TGTGCCAGCAGTTCGGACAGAACAGGGGTGAACACTGAAGCTTTCTTT.

The chain recombines TRBV27 with TRBJ1-6, with 11 bases fitting TRBD1. CDR3 size: 15 residues. Germline V gene lookup returns CDR1 MNHEY and CDR2 SMNVEV (reference sequence). With 5 bases clipped from V and 7 bases from J, the junction kept 4 bases outside the gene matches. CDR3 sequence (DNA): TGTGCCAGCAGTCCAGGGACAGGGGGAAATTCACCCCTCCACTTT. Protein: CASSPGTGGNSPLHF.